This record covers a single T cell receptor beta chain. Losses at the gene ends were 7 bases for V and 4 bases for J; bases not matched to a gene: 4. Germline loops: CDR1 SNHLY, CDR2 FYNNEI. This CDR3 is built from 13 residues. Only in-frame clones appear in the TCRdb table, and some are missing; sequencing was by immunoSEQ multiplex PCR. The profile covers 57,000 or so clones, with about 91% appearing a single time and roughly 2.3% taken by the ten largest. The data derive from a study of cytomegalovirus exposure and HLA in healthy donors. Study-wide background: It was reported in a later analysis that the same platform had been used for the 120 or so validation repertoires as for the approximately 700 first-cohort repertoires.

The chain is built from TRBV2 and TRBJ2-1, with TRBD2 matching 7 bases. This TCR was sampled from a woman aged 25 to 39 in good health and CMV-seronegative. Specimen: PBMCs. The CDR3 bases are TGTGCCAGCAAGCGGGACGCTTACAATGAGCAGTTCTTC. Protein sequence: CASKRDAYNEQFF.